Presented here are 30 T cell receptor beta chains from one specimen sequenced in a study of CD8+ T cells in alopecia areata. Treatment: oral pan-JAK inhibitor, 5-10 mg twice daily. After isolation, RNA underwent reverse transcription to generate cDNA as the sequencing template. Data came from immunoSEQ multiplex PCR; TCRdb stores just in-frame clones and leaves some out. The sample has about 170,000 clones, about 61% seen once. The sequenced sample was CD4+ T cells sorted from blood, obtained between weeks 55 and 65, from a patient treated with tofacitinib. The receptors shown here come from a human donor with alopecia areata.

This clone was counted only a few times. This chain joins TRBV9 and TRBJ1-1; D is unclear. Per germline, CDR1 SGDLS and CDR2 YYNGEE. The V gene lost 1 base and the J gene lost 0 bases, with 10 bases spanning the gap. The CDR3 runs to 15 residues. CDR3 sequence: CASSVPGSLNTEAFF. In DNA form, the CDR3 reads TGTGCCAGCAGCGTACCAGGCAGTTTGAACACTGAAGCTTTCTTT.

This chain uses TRBV19 with TRBJ1-2; 9 bases fit TRBD1. The trim removed 5 bases at V and 8 bases at J, leaving 9 bases unmatched. CDR1 LNHDA and CDR2 SQIVND come from the germline V gene (reference sequence). The CDR3 has 14 amino acids. CDR3: CASSAKGTGRGYTF. The DNA for the CDR3 is TGTGCCAGTAGTGCCAAAGGGACAGGGAGAGGCTACACCTTC.

The chain joins TRBV25-1 to TRBJ2-5; D perhaps matches TRBD2 (5 bases). Trimming left V 5 bases short and J 2 bases short, with 12 bases between. Germline assignment: CDR1 MGHDK and CDR2 SYGVNS. The CDR3 sequence is 14 residues long. This CDR3 is CASSYSDLQETQYF. For the CDR3, the DNA is TGTGCCAGCAGTTATTCGGACTTACAAGAGACCCAGTACTTC.

This clone has a handful of counts. The chain carries TRBV2 and TRBJ2-3; D remains ambiguous. Germline CDR1 is SNHLY and CDR2 is FYNNEI. V lost 3 bases, J lost 11 bases, and 9 bases lay in between. This CDR3 is built from 11 residues. The DNA for the CDR3 is TGTGCCAGCAGTGATGAGGTTTGGCAGTATTTT. Translated: CASSDEVWQYF. Full variable domain (remainder filled in from reference TRBV2 and TRBJ2-3): EPEVTQTPSHQVTQMGQEVILRCVPISNHLYFYWYRQILGQKVEFLVSFYNNEISEKSEIFDDQFSVERPDGSNFTLKIRSTKLEDSAMYFCASSDEVWQYFGPGTRLTVL.

This chain connects TRBV29-1 to TRBJ1-1; 10 nucleotides agree with TRBD1. V shed 7 bases, J shed 7 bases, and the junction held 6 bases outside the gene matches. Germline CDR1 SQVTM, CDR2 ANQGSEA. This CDR3 has 12 residues. The CDR3 region is CSASTGGDEAFF. CDR3 DNA: TGCAGCGCATCGACAGGGGGCGATGAAGCTTTCTTT.

This chain links TRBV9 with TRBJ2-3; tentatively, D is TRBD2 (5 bases). The ends were cut back, 4 bases at V and 6 bases at J, with 15 bases in the middle. CDR1 and CDR2 from the germline V gene are SGDLS and YYNGEE. The CDR3 is 14 amino acids. The CDR3 loop is CASSPRPSGDTQYF. The CDR3 region has the DNA TGTGCCAGCAGCCCCCGCCCGAGCGGCGATACGCAGTATTTT.

Remarks on this clone: This could be a read error, since a much larger clone is one nucleotide away. This chain links TRBV6-6 with TRBJ2-3; 8 bases fit TRBD2. V lost 6 bases to trimming and J lost 1 base; unmatched junction nucleotides: 6. The CDR3 extends over 15 amino acids. Germline V lookup: CDR1 MNHNY, CDR2 SVGAGI (reference sequence). This CDR3 is CASSPATSGTDTQYF. The CDR3 DNA follows: TGTGCCAGCAGCCCCGCGACTAGCGGCACAGATACGCAGTATTTT.

This clone was seen only a few times. This chain links TRBV5-1 with TRBJ1-5; D perhaps matches TRBD1 (5 bases). V was clipped by 0 bases and J by 5 bases, with 15 bases between them. There are 16 residues in the CDR3. The V gene's germline CDR1 is SGHRS and CDR2 YFSETQ. The CDR3 DNA sequence: TGCGCCAGCAGCTTGGGTGCGATGGCGGGGGATCAGCCCCAGCATTTT. This sequence encodes CASSLGAMAGDQPQHF.

This clone was observed a handful of times. The chain links TRBV7-2 to TRBJ2-7; TRBD2 agrees at 7 bases. V gave up 1 base and J gave up 6 bases; unmatched junction bases: 9. Germline loops: CDR1 SGHTA, CDR2 FQGNSA. The CDR3 loop spans 15 amino acids. CDR3 sequence (DNA): TGTGCCAGCAGCTTAGTGGCGCGGGGGTTCAGCGAGCAGTACTTC. This translates into CASSLVARGFSEQYF.

This clone was counted a few times. The gene calls are TRBV30 and TRBJ2-1; TRBD1 matches 7 bases. Germline V gene sequence: CDR1 GTSNPN, CDR2 SVGIG (reference sequence). There are 16 residues in the CDR3. V was pared by 0 bases and J by 4 bases, with 9 bases of the junction left unmatched. Here the CDR3 reads CAWSVPAGTVYNEQFF. The CDR3 region has the DNA TGTGCCTGGAGTGTACCCGCCGGGACAGTTTACAATGAGCAGTTCTTC.

This chain links TRBV29-1 with TRBJ2-1; TRBD1 agrees at 8 bases. CDR3 length: 16 amino acids. Germline V gives CDR1 SQVTM, CDR2 ANQGSEA. V lost 0 bases, J lost 4 bases, and 8 bases stayed unmatched. CDR3 sequence: CSVEDRRTGLYNEQFF. CDR3 coding DNA: TGCAGCGTTGAAGATCGGCGGACAGGGCTATACAATGAGCAGTTCTTC.

The V and J genes are TRBV4-1 and TRBJ2-7; no reliable D call. V shed 1 base and J shed 3 bases, with 4 bases lying between them. Germline V CDR1 and CDR2: MGHRA, YSYEKL. The CDR3 is made up of 12 amino acids. For the CDR3, the DNA is TGCGCCAGCAGCCAAGTCGGCTACGAGCAGTACTTC. Translating gives CASSQVGYEQYF.

The DNA for the CDR3 is TGTGCTAGTGGTTTGGCCGTTGGGGGGGCTAATCAGCCCCAGCATTTT. Translated: CASGLAVGGANQPQHF. The V call is TRBV12-5, the J call TRBJ1-5; perhaps TRBD1 as D (6 bases). The CDR3 has 16 amino acids. The ends were cut back, 1 base at V and 4 bases at J, with 14 bases in the middle. CDR1 and CDR2 from the germline V gene are LGHNT and FRNRAP.

The genes are TRBV5-6 and TRBJ1-2; 9 bases align to TRBD1. The CDR3 has 13 residues. V shed 3 bases, J shed 4 bases, and the junction held 1 base outside the gene matches. Germline CDR1 is SGHDT and CDR2 is YYEEEE. The CDR3 region has the DNA TGTGCCAGCAGCTCGGGACAGGGCTATGGCTACACCTTC. Protein product: CASSSGQGYGYTF. The entire variable domain, with the rest obtained from reference TRBV5-6 and TRBJ1-2, is as follows: DAGVTQSPTHLIKTRGQQVTLRCSPKSGHDTVSWYQQALGQGPQFIFQYYEEEERQRGNFPDRFSGHQFPNYSSELNVNALLLGDSALYLCASSSGQGYGYTFGSGTRLTVV.

This chain connects TRBV2 to TRBJ1-1, with 8 bases matching TRBD1. Unmatched junction bases numbered 12, after V lost 6 bases and J lost 3 bases. CDR3 length: 16 residues. Germline CDR1 and CDR2: SNHLY and FYNNEI. This chain's CDR3 is CASRGQERMEDTEAFF. The CDR3 region has the DNA TGTGCCAGCAGGGGACAGGAAAGAATGGAGGACACTGAAGCTTTCTTT.

The sample holds a few counts of this clone. This chain uses TRBV25-1 with TRBJ2-1; D is ambiguous. The CDR3 length is 13 residues. Trimming took off 5 bases at V and 5 bases at J, with 10 bases between the two ends. The germline V gene encodes CDR1 MGHDK and CDR2 SYGVNS. The CDR3 bases are TGTGCCAGCAGTAGCGCCAGCAACAATGAGCAGTTCTTC. Protein: CASSSASNNEQFF.

This clone was observed a handful of times. This CDR3 is CASSYRGSQPQHF. Written as DNA, the CDR3 is TGTGCCAGCAGTTACAGGGGCAGTCAGCCCCAGCATTTT. The rearrangement joins TRBV6-6 to TRBJ1-5, with D perhaps TRBD1 (5 bases). The CDR3 runs 13 residues. V lost 2 bases and J 6 bases, leaving 8 bases between the germline ends. The germline V gene has CDR1 MNHNY and CDR2 SVGAGI (reference sequence).

This clone appeared a few times. This chain links TRBV9 with TRBJ1-2; D ambiguous. The germline gives CDR1 SGDLS, CDR2 YYNGEE. CDR3 length equals 14 residues. Trimming removed 0 bases from V and 4 bases from J, with 10 bases in between. CDR3 sequence: CASSVDREVYGYTF. CDR3 DNA: TGTGCCAGCAGCGTAGATCGAGAAGTCTATGGCTACACCTTC.

The chain carries TRBV25-1 and TRBJ1-2; TRBD1 agrees at 7 bases. Germline V gene lookup returns CDR1 MGHDK and CDR2 SYGVNS. This CDR3 contains 13 residues. With V trimmed by 4 bases and J by 7 bases, 6 bases remained unmatched. CDR3 loop: CASSGAGQVGYTF. DNA of the CDR3: TGTGCCAGCAGTGGGGCTGGACAGGTTGGCTACACCTTC.

This rearrangement joins TRBV4-1 to TRBJ2-7; 9 nucleotides agree with TRBD2. Germline CDR1 MGHRA, CDR2 YSYEKL. The CDR3 contains 15 residues. V lost 3 bases, J lost 5 bases, and 8 bases stayed unmatched. CDR3 region: CASSQAGTSTDEQYF. In DNA form, the CDR3 reads TGCGCCAGCAGCCAGGCCGGGACTAGCACGGACGAGCAGTACTTC.

This clone was observed a few times. This chain uses TRBV29-1 with TRBJ1-1; no definite D call. Germline V gives CDR1 SQVTM, CDR2 ANQGSEA. CDR3 size: 12 residues. Trimming shortened V by 4 bases and J by 0 bases, and 6 bases separated the two germline ends. The CDR3 nucleotides are TGCAGCGTTGCCGTCATGAACACTGAAGCTTTCTTT. As protein: CSVAVMNTEAFF.

V and J are TRBV14 and TRBJ2-7; no reliable D call. V was pared by 4 bases and J by 0 bases, with 10 bases between. The CDR3 is 14 residues long. Germline V gene lookup returns CDR1 SGHDN and CDR2 FVKESK. CDR3 residues: CASSLNSVSYEQYF. The CDR3 bases are TGTGCCAGCAGCCTAAACAGCGTCTCCTACGAGCAGTACTTC.

This clone has only one observation. J is TRBJ2-1 and V is TRBV7-9; D perhaps matches TRBD2 (5 bases). Germline CDR1 SEHNR, CDR2 FQNEAQ (reference sequence). The CDR3 extends over 10 amino acids. V lost 10 bases to trimming and J lost 9 bases, with 10 bases between them. The CDR3 nucleotides read TGTGCCACAAGGGAGTCTGAGCAGTTCTTC. Amino acids: CATRESEQFF.

The chain has TRBV7-8 and TRBJ1-2; no firm D call. V dropped 1 base and J dropped 8 bases, with 17 bases sitting between them. The V gene's germline CDR1 is SGHVS and CDR2 FQNEAQ. This CDR3 contains 15 residues. The CDR3 here is CASSLERRRGFGYTF. CDR3 DNA: TGTGCCAGCAGCTTAGAAAGGAGGCGAGGGTTCGGCTACACCTTC. Supplemented by reference TRBV7-8 and TRBJ1-2, the full variable domain reads GAGVSQSPRYKVAKRGQDVALRCDPISGHVSLFWYQQALGQGPEFLTYFQNEAQLDKSGLPSDRFFAERPEGSVSTLKIQRTQQEDSAVYLCASSLERRRGFGYTFGSGTRLTVV.

This CDR3 is CASTFYRDSTEAFF. CDR3 coding DNA: TGTGCCAGCACGTTTTACAGGGACAGCACTGAAGCTTTCTTT. The chain is built from TRBV11-2 and TRBJ1-1, with TRBD1 matching 7 bases. Germline assignment: CDR1 SGHAT and CDR2 FQNNGV. The V and J ends lost 7 bases and 4 bases, in that order; junction bases with no gene match: 9. This CDR3 contains 14 residues. The full variable domain, with the rest looked up from reference TRBV11-2 and TRBJ1-1, is EAGVAQSPRYKIIEKRQSVAFWCNPISGHATLYWYQQILGQGPKLLIQFQNNGVVDDSQLPKDRFSAERLKGVDSTLKIQPAKLEDSAVYLCASTFYRDSTEAFFGQGTRLTVV.

This rearrangement joins TRBV7-8 to TRBJ2-7; 8 bases agree with TRBD1. V shed 5 bases, J shed 6 bases, and the junction held 9 bases outside the gene matches. The CDR3 is made up of 14 amino acids. Germline-derived CDR1 and CDR2 are SGHVS and FQNEAQ. The CDR3 DNA reads as TGTGCCAGCAGCGCCATTGGACAGGGAGCCGAGCAGTACTTC. Protein: CASSAIGQGAEQYF.

This clone was seen only a few times. Other DNA sequences in this specimen translate into the identical CDR3. The genes are TRBV5-6 and TRBJ1-2; 9 bases align to TRBD1. Germline V gene data show CDR1 as SGHDT and CDR2 as YYEEEE. The CDR3 runs 13 residues. Unmatched junction bases numbered 4, after V lost 4 bases and J lost 6 bases. CDR3 loop: CASSDTGGNGYTF. The CDR3 DNA reads as TGTGCCAGCAGCGATACAGGGGGCAATGGCTACACCTTC. Filled out from reference TRBV5-6 and TRBJ1-2, the complete variable domain reads DAGVTQSPTHLIKTRGQQVTLRCSPKSGHDTVSWYQQALGQGPQFIFQYYEEEERQRGNFPDRFSGHQFPNYSSELNVNALLLGDSALYLCASSDTGGNGYTFGSGTRLTVV.

The chain uses TRBV15 and TRBJ2-7; D is ambiguous. Germline lookup yields CDR1 LNHNV and CDR2 YYDKDF (reference sequence). The V and J ends lost 0 bases and 3 bases respectively, with 6 bases between them. The CDR3 loop spans 13 amino acids. The DNA for the CDR3 is TGTGCCACCAGCAGAGATCAACTCTACGAGCAGTACTTC. It is translated as CATSRDQLYEQYF.

The chain uses TRBV7-2 and TRBJ1-6; D remains ambiguous. Per the germline V gene, CDR1 is SGHTA and CDR2 is FQGNSA. Trimming pared 0 bases from V and 6 bases from J, leaving 9 bases between. The CDR3 sequence is 15 residues long. In DNA, the CDR3 is TGTGCCAGCAGCTTAGCAGGCCGGCTTAATTCACCCCTCCACTTT. This encodes CASSLAGRLNSPLHF.

V and J are TRBV18 and TRBJ2-7, with D possibly matching TRBD1 (6 bases). Germline CDR1 is KGHSH and CDR2 is LQKENI. This CDR3 is built from 13 residues. Trimming removed 4 bases from V and 4 bases from J, with 11 bases in between. The CDR3 reads CASSLQGKYEQYF. In DNA form, the CDR3 reads TGTGCCAGCTCACTGCAGGGGAAGTACGAGCAGTACTTC.